Listed below are T cell receptor beta chains from one sample, sequenced in a study of blood T cell repertoires in COVID-19. Sequencing was performed with immunoSEQ multiplex PCR; in TCRdb, only in-frame clones are kept and a portion is missing. The table has about 73,000 clones, roughly 80% seen once. Sequenced material: peripheral blood. The source is a woman in her seventies with acute or convalescent COVID-19. Each CDR3 is given with its conserved first and last residue. The order of the fields is V gene, J gene, D gene, CDR3 length, CDR3 protein. D genes are given only for firm matches.

V: TRBV27
J: TRBJ1-1
D: TRBD1
length: 17
CDR3: CASSLRRGLLMNTEAFF

V: TRBV7-9
J: TRBJ2-7
D: TRBD1
length: 14
CDR3: CASSHETGLYEQYF

V: TRBV9
J: TRBJ1-2
D: -
length: 11
CDR3: CASSGGGGYTF

V: TRBV5-1
J: TRBJ2-1
D: TRBD1
length: 15
CDR3: CASSPPGQFADEQFF

V: TRBV6-4
J: TRBJ2-3
D: TRBD2
length: 14
CDR3: CASRKREESDTQYF

V: TRBV28
J: TRBJ1-1
D: -
length: 11
CDR3: CASNLRGEAFF

V: TRBV5-1
J: TRBJ1-1
D: -
length: 15
CDR3: CASSLYAGSSTEAFF

V: TRBV6-1
J: TRBJ1-2
D: -
length: 15
CDR3: CASSEGATAYYGYTF

V: TRBV29-1
J: TRBJ2-7
D: -
length: 16
CDR3: CSVAETGESGKYEQYF

V: TRBV28
J: TRBJ1-2
D: TRBD1
length: 11
CDR3: CASGTVYGYTF

V: TRBV14
J: TRBJ1-1
D: TRBD1
length: 18
CDR3: CASSQVLGQGYMNTEAFF

V: TRBV5-1
J: TRBJ2-7
D: TRBD1
length: 14
CDR3: CASSPRDSMGEQYF

V: TRBV10-3
J: TRBJ2-7
D: TRBD2
length: 13
CDR3: CAVGERELYEQYF

V: TRBV2
J: TRBJ2-7
D: TRBD2
length: 14
CDR3: CASTGGSKTYEQYF

V: TRBV20-1
J: TRBJ1-2
D: -
length: 12
CDR3: CSASRGENGYTF

V: TRBV19
J: TRBJ1-2
D: TRBD1
length: 13
CDR3: CASRDRGDYGYTF

V: TRBV28
J: TRBJ1-6
D: -
length: 15
CDR3: CASTPRGYGNSPLHF

V: TRBV18
J: TRBJ2-5
D: TRBD1
length: 13
CDR3: CASSPGQQETQYF

V: TRBV2
J: TRBJ2-2
D: TRBD2
length: 14
CDR3: CASIGTSATGELFF

V: TRBV28
J: TRBJ1-5
D: -
length: 11
CDR3: CASGRGKPQHF

V: TRBV7-9
J: TRBJ2-5
D: -
length: 15
CDR3: CASSASRMRAETQYF

V: TRBV28
J: TRBJ1-5
D: -
length: 14
CDR3: CASRRGQINQPQHF